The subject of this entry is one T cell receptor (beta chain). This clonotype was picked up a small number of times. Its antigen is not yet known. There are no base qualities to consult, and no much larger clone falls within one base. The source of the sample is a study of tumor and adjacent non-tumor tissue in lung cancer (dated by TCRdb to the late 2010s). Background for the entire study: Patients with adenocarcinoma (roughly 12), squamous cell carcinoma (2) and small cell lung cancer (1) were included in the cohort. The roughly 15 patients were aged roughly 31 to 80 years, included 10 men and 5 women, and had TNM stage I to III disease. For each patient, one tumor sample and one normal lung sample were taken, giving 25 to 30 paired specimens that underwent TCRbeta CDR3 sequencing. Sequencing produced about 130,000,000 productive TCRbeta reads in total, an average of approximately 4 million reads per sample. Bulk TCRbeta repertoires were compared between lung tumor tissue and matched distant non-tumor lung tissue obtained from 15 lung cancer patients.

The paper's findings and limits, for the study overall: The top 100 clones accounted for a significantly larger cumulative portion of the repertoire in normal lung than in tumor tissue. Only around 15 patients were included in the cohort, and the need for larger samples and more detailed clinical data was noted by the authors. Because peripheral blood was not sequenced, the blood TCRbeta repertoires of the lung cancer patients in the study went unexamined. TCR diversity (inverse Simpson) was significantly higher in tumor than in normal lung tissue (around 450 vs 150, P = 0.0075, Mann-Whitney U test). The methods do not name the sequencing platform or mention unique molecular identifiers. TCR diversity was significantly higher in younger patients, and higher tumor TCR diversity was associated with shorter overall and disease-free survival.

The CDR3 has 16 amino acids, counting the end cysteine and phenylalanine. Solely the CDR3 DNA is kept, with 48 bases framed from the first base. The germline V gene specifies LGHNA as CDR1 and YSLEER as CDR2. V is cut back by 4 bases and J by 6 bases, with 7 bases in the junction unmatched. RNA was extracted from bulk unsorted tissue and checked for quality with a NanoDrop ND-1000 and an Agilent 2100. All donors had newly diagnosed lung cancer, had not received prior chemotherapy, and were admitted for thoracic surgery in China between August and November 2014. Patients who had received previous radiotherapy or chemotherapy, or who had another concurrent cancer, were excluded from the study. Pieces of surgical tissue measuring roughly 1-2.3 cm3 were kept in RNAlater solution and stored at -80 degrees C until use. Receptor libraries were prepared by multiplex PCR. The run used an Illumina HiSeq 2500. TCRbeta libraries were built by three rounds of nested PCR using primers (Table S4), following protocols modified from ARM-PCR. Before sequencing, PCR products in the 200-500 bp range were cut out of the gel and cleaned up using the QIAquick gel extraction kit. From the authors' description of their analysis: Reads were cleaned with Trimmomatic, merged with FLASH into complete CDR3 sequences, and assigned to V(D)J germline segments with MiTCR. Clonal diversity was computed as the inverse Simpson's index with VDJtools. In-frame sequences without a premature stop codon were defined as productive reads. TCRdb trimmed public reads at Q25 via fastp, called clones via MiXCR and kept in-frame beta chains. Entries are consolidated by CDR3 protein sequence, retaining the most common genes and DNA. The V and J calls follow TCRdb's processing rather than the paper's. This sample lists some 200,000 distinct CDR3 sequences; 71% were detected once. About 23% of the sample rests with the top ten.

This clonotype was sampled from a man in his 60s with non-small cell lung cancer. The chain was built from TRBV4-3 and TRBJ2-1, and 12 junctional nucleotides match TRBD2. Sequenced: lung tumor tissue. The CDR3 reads CASSPETSGRGNEQFF. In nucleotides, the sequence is TGCGCCAGCAGCCCCGAGACTAGCGGGAGAGGCAATGAGCAGTTCTTC.